Presented here are 8 T cell receptor beta chains from one specimen sequenced in a study of blood T cell repertoires in COVID-19. The data were produced by immunoSEQ multiplex PCR, yet TCRdb's version contains in-frame clones alone and is incomplete. This table has tens of thousands of clones, around 91% appearing once. Sequences were obtained from peripheral blood. These receptors were collected from a human donor in a cohort sampled during active COVID-19.

The chain has TRBV7-2 and TRBJ1-2; 10 bases are a match to TRBD1. The CDR3 length is 14 residues. J was trimmed by 4 bases and V by 5 bases; bases with no gene match: 4. Germline lookup yields CDR1 SGHTA and CDR2 FQGNSA. CDR3 sequence (DNA): TGTGCCAGCAGCGCGACAGGGGGCGGCTATGGCTACACCTTC. The encoded protein is CASSATGGGYGYTF.

The chain has TRBV28 and TRBJ1-6, with D possibly being TRBD1 (6 bases). The CDR3 sequence is 16 residues long. The V gene's germline CDR1 is MDHEN and CDR2 SYDVKM. V was cut by 1 base and J by 13 bases, with 20 bases left in between. The CDR3 spells CASSLYGTHPKSPLHF. As DNA, the CDR3 is TGTGCCAGCAGTTTATACGGGACACATCCCAAGTCCCCCCTCCACTTT.

The chain combines TRBV7-9 with TRBJ2-7; D is perhaps TRBD1 (6 bases). CDR1 and CDR2 from the germline V gene are SEHNR and FQNEAQ (reference sequence). CDR3 length: 14 residues. V shed 4 bases and J shed 3 bases, with 13 bases lying between them. CDR3 DNA: TGTGCCAGCAGCTCTACAGGGTCCCGCTACGAGCAGTACTTC. It is translated as CASSSTGSRYEQYF.

This clone has only one observation. The chain carries TRBV9 and TRBJ2-5, with 13 bases lining up with TRBD2. The CDR3 spans 16 residues. V shed 4 bases, J shed 8 bases, and the junction held 11 bases outside the gene matches. From germline, CDR1 is SGDLS and CDR2 YYNGEE. CDR3 residues: CASSPSGLAGRRTQYF. Written as DNA, the CDR3 is TGTGCCAGCAGCCCCTCGGGACTAGCGGGGCGTCGAACCCAGTACTTC. The entire variable domain, with the rest obtained from reference TRBV9 and TRBJ2-5, is as follows: DSGVTQTPKHLITATGQRVTLRCSPRSGDLSVYWYQQSLDQGLQFLIQYYNGEERAKGNILERFSAQQFPDLHSELNLSSLELGDSALYFCASSPSGLAGRRTQYFGPGTRLLVL.

V and J are TRBV5-6 and TRBJ2-7, with TRBD2 matching 7 bases. The CDR3 consists of 16 residues. The junction had 8 bases not matched to a gene; V was cut back by 1 base and J by 1 base. Germline values: CDR1 SGHDT, CDR2 YYEEEE. The CDR3 nucleotides read TGTGCCAGCAGCTTGTTGGGTAGCGGGTATTCCTACGAGCAGTACTTC. Translating gives CASSLLGSGYSYEQYF.

This clone was recorded only once. J is TRBJ1-2 and V is TRBV7-2; maybe TRBD1 (6 bases). The CDR3 extends over 16 amino acids. The germline CDR1 and CDR2 sequences are SGHTA and FQGNSA. V was shortened by 5 bases and J by 5 bases, with 21 bases between the two germline ends. The CDR3 DNA is TGTGCCAGCAGCCCCCCGTGGGGGGGGCGTGAGTATGGCTACACCTTC. The encoded protein is CASSPPWGGREYGYTF.

Only one count was recorded for this clone. The rearrangement joins TRBV6-2 or TRBV6-3 to TRBJ2-5, with 8 bases lining up with TRBD1. The CDR3 spans 14 residues. Germline CDR1 is MNHEY and CDR2 is SVGEGT. V was pared by 5 bases and J by 3 bases, with 5 bases of the junction left unmatched. CDR3 bases: TGTGCCAGCAGTGACCCGGACAGGGAAGAGACCCAGTACTTC. Translated, it gives CASSDPDREETQYF.

The rearrangement uses TRBV4-3 and TRBJ1-6; D is undetermined. The CDR3 consists of 17 residues. Germline CDR1 is LGHNA and CDR2 is YSLEER. V was cut by 0 bases and J by 1 base, with 10 bases left in between. Written as DNA, the CDR3 is TGCGCCAGCAGCCAAGAAGTAGCCGAATCCTATAATTCACCCCTCCACTTT. Its translation is CASSQEVAESYNSPLHF.